The clone carrying this TCR beta chain was detected only once. What it binds is not known. The sample is drawn from a study of T cell responses to AZD1222 COVID-19 vaccine. Background on the study: Recipients boosted at about 4 weeks or about 12 weeks are pooled. Study conclusions and caveats: Targeting of unmutated variant regions was reportedly seen in nearly half of spike-specific TCRs.

Sequencing was performed with immunoSEQ multiplex PCR; in TCRdb, only in-frame clones are kept and a portion is missing. Counted here are 120,000 to 150,000 clones, about 92% occurring once; the ten biggest clones make up roughly 5%. Germline V gives CDR1 SGHVS, CDR2 FNYEAQ. V gave up 1 base and J gave up 3 bases, with 9 bases separating them. This CDR3 has 15 amino acids. This TCR was sampled from an adult in good health. The material sequenced was peripheral blood, taken on day 0 of AZD1222 vaccination. V and J are TRBV7-6 and TRBJ1-4; D unclear. In DNA form, the CDR3 reads TGTGCCAGCAGCTTAGGGGCAGGACCTAATGAAAAACTGTTTTTT. Translated: CASSLGAGPNEKLFF.